One and the same sample provided the 9 T cell receptor beta chains below, sequenced in a study of beta chain features in type 1 diabetes. The isolated RNA, all of it, was reverse transcribed, so expressed TCRB transcripts were what got sequenced. The assay was immunoSEQ multiplex PCR, and TCRdb's table has in-frame clones only and misses some. The sample lists about 150,000 clones, about 51% occurring once. Sequencing input: Tregs from blood. The receptors were gathered from a man between 18 and 29 years old in good health.

The chain has TRBV28 and TRBJ2-4, with D maybe TRBD2 (6 bases). Trimming left V 6 bases short and J 9 bases short, with 27 bases between. CDR1 is MDHEN, CDR2 SYDVKM, per germline. The CDR3 runs 17 residues. CDR3 residues: CASSPTSGEAFPPIQYF. For the CDR3, the DNA is TGTGCCAGCAGCCCTACGAGTGGGGAGGCCTTTCCCCCCATTCAGTACTTC.

This clone has just one count. The rearrangement uses TRBV5-1 and TRBJ2-3, with D perhaps matching TRBD1 (6 bases). Germline lookup yields CDR1 SGHRS and CDR2 YFSETQ. The V end was cut by 3 bases, the J end by 7 bases, with 15 bases between. This CDR3 is built from 14 residues. DNA for the CDR3: TGCGCCAGCAGCTCCCGAGGGGGAACTAATACGCAGTATTTT. This translates into CASSSRGGTNTQYF.

The CDR3 DNA reads TGTGCCAGTAGCCCACAGGGTAACTATGGCTACACCTTC. It is translated as CASSPQGNYGYTF. This chain uses TRBV19 with TRBJ1-2, with TRBD1 as a possible D gene (6 bases). This CDR3 contains 13 residues. CDR1 and CDR2 (germline): LNHDA, SQIVND (reference sequence). Deletions cut 6 bases from V and 1 base from J, with 9 bases between.

The chain couples TRBV19 to TRBJ2-7; 7 nucleotides line up with TRBD2. The CDR3 runs 14 residues. The germline V gene encodes CDR1 LNHDA and CDR2 SQIVND (reference sequence). Trimming at V came to 6 bases and at J to 5 bases, leaving 10 bases not matched to a gene. Written as DNA, the CDR3 is TGTGCCAGTAGAACGGGTGGCGGGAGTGACGAGCAGTACTTC. Encoded protein: CASRTGGGSDEQYF.

V and J are TRBV7-2 and TRBJ2-1; TRBD2 is a possible D gene (6 bases). The CDR3 runs 14 residues. Germline V gene sequence: CDR1 SGHTA, CDR2 FQGNSA. V was clipped by 5 bases and J by 2 bases, with 10 bases between them. The CDR3 nucleotides read TGTGCCAGCAGCAGGGTAGCGGCCTACAATGAGCAGTTCTTC. It encodes CASSRVAAYNEQFF.

For the CDR3, the DNA is TGCGCCAGCAGCTTAGTCCCCCGGGACAGCTCCTACGAGCAGTACTTC. Protein sequence: CASSLVPRDSSYEQYF. The rearrangement uses TRBV5-1 and TRBJ2-7, with TRBD1 matching over 7 bases. In germline, CDR1 is SGHRS, CDR2 YFSETQ. Trimming removed 2 bases from V and 0 bases from J; junction bases left unmatched: 8. This CDR3 has 16 amino acids.

This clone was counted a few times. The rearrangement links TRBV5-1 to TRBJ1-2; the match to TRBD1 covers 10 bases. After removal of 4 bases from V and 7 bases from J, the junction contained 7 bases not matched to a gene. Germline-derived CDR1 and CDR2 are SGHRS and YFSETQ. The CDR3 loop spans 14 amino acids. As DNA, the CDR3 is TGCGCCAGCAGCCCCCGGGACAGGGGATTTGGCTACACCTTC. It encodes CASSPRDRGFGYTF.

This clone was observed a handful of times. The same CDR3 is also encoded by other DNA sequences in this sample. The chain joins TRBV6-1 to TRBJ2-1, with 8 nucleotides matching TRBD2. CDR3 length equals 14 residues. Germline CDR1 is MNHNS and CDR2 is SASEGT. The V and J ends lost 3 bases and 13 bases, in that order; junction bases with no gene match: 11. CDR3 bases: TGTGCCAGCAGTGACGGGGGGGGCAGGGCAGCCCAGTTCTTC. Its translation is CASSDGGGRAAQFF.

This clone was seen only once. The V call is TRBV5-1, the J call TRBJ2-3; TRBD2 agrees at 11 bases. The CDR3 contains 16 residues. Germline V lookup: CDR1 SGHRS, CDR2 YFSETQ. The junction had 5 bases not matched to a gene; V was cut back by 3 bases and J by 2 bases. DNA for the CDR3: TGCGCCAGCAGCTCAGGACTAGCGGGTACCACAGATACGCAGTATTTT. This codes for CASSSGLAGTTDTQYF.